This entry lists 13 T cell receptor beta chains sequenced from one sample in a study of glioma-infiltrating T cells. TCR alpha and beta CDR3 regions were amplified from RNA using iRepertoire nested multiplex PCR. From the multiplex PCR reads, TCRdb called clonotypes with MiXCR, one entry per CDR3 protein. The sample comprises about 93,000 distinct CDR3 sequences, approximately 39% of which are singletons, and around two fifths rests with the top ten. The sequencing sample was made of glioma tissue, nonneoplastic brain tissue, or PBMCs (not recorded which). These receptors all stem from a human donor with low-grade glioma or glioblastoma, undergoing nonglioma brain surgery, or in good health (not recorded which).

To note about this clonotype: A much bigger clone sits one base away, suggesting this may be a read error. The gene calls are TRBV5-4 and TRBJ1-1; tentative D call: TRBD1 (6 bases). The germline gives CDR1 SGHNT, CDR2 YYREEE (reference sequence). The CDR3 sequence is 15 residues long. The CDR3 here is CASSLVGGLLTEAYF. In DNA, the CDR3 is TGTGCCAGCAGCTTGGTGGGGGGGCTACTCACTGAAGCTTACTTT.

This clonotype was seen at least ten times. CDR3 sequence reads: CASSSVHRDRYYNEQFF. In nucleotides, the CDR3 is TGTGCCAGCAGTTCCGTTCACCGGGACAGGTATTACAATGAGCAGTTCTTC. V usage is TRBV11-2 and J usage is TRBJ2-1; 8 bases map to TRBD1. Germline values: CDR1 SGHAT, CDR2 FQNNGV. This CDR3 is built from 17 residues. V dropped 6 bases and J dropped 4; count of bases not matched to a gene: 14.

This clonotype was observed a handful of times. The rearrangement joins TRBV5-6 to TRBJ2-3; 11 bases fit TRBD1. From germline, CDR1 is SGHDT and CDR2 YYEEEE. The CDR3 has 15 residues. After removal of 2 bases from V and 4 bases from J, the junction contained 3 bases not matched to a gene. The CDR3 nucleotides read TGTGCCAGCAGCTTACCGGGACAGGGGGCAGATACGCAGTATTTT. This codes for CASSLPGQGADTQYF.

This clonotype showed up many times. J is TRBJ2-7 and V is TRBV19, with D possibly called TRBD1 or TRBD2 (6 bases each). V was pared by 3 bases and J by 3 bases, with 15 bases between. Germline CDR1 is LNHDA and CDR2 is SQIVND (reference sequence). The CDR3 sequence is 15 residues long. The chain's CDR3 is CASSIGQGTFYEQYF. The CDR3 DNA reads as TGTGCCAGTAGTATCGGGCAGGGGACTTTCTACGAGCAGTACTTC.

This clonotype was counted at least ten times. The J gene is TRBJ2-1, the V gene TRBV6-1; the match to TRBD2 covers 8 bases. The germline V gene encodes CDR1 MNHNS and CDR2 SASEGT. CDR3 size: 13 residues. J was trimmed by 7 bases and V by 10 bases; bases with no gene match: 9. The DNA for the CDR3 is TGTGCCACCCGGGGGGGGGGTTCTAATGAGCAGTTCTTC. As protein: CATRGGGSNEQFF.

About this clonotype: A junction boundary mismatches the germline segment, possibly from a read error. The chain joins TRBV7-9 to TRBJ1-1; 7 bases line up with TRBD1. Germline V gene data show CDR1 as SEHNR and CDR2 as FQNEAQ (reference sequence). The CDR3 totals 16 residues. The CDR3 DNA sequence: TGTGCCTGCAGCCGGGACAGTTTATTGATGAACACTAAAGCTTTCTTT. This codes for CACSRDSLLMNTKAFF.

This clonotype occurred once. The junction departs from the called germline gene at one end, perhaps through a read error. The chain employs TRBV7-2 and TRBJ2-7; a weak D match, TRBD2 (5 bases). CDR1 is SGHTA, CDR2 FQGNSA, per germline. The CDR3 extends over 14 amino acids. DNA for the CDR3: TGTGCTAGCAGCTTAATTTCGACTAACAATGAGCAGTACTTC. Protein sequence: CASSLISTNNEQYF.

This sequence joins TRBV2 and TRBJ2-7, with 9 positions matching TRBD1. The V segment lost 4 bases and the J segment 9 bases; nucleotides outside the gene matches: 16. CDR1 is SNHLY, CDR2 FYNNEI, per germline. The CDR3 runs 16 residues. The CDR3 DNA follows: TGTGCCAGCAGTGGAACATCACCCGGGACAGGGAGCGGGCAGTACTTC. This codes for CASSGTSPGTGSGQYF. The complete variable domain, with remaining parts taken from reference TRBV2 and TRBJ2-7, reads EPEVTQTPSHQVTQMGQEVILRCVPISNHLYFYWYRQILGQKVEFLVSFYNNEISEKSEIFDDQFSVERPDGSNFTLKIRSTKLEDSAMYFCASSGTSPGTGSGQYFGPGTRLTVT.

This clonotype was seen a handful of times. This chain connects TRBV9 to TRBJ2-1, with 11 bases that match TRBD2. Germline CDR1 and CDR2: SGDLS and YYNGEE. Trimming took 1 base from V and 4 from J; bases not matched to a gene: 4. The CDR3 runs to 16 residues. CDR3 sequence: CASSVSSGRSYNEQFF. DNA of the CDR3: TGTGCCAGCAGCGTATCTAGCGGGAGGAGTTACAATGAGCAGTTCTTC. Together with reference TRBV9 and TRBJ2-1, the CDR3 gives the full variable domain: DSGVTQTPKHLITATGQRVTLRCSPRSGDLSVYWYQQSLDQGLQFLIQYYNGEERAKGNILERFSAQQFPDLHSELNLSSLELGDSALYFCASSVSSGRSYNEQFFGPGTRLTVL.

On this clonotype: A much larger clone lies a single base off, so this may be a read error. The CDR3, as DNA: TGCAGCGCCCGCGAGTGGCAGGGTTCTAGCTATGGCTACACCTTC. Translated, it gives CSAREWQGSSYGYTF. The chain joins TRBV29-1 to TRBJ1-2, with D possibly being TRBD1 (5 bases). The V gene's germline CDR1 is SQVTM and CDR2 ANQGSEA. The CDR3 length is 15 residues. V was trimmed by 7 bases and J by 4 bases, leaving 22 bases between them.

This clonotype was seen repeatedly, ten times or more. This chain joins TRBV28 and TRBJ2-3, with D possibly matching TRBD2 (6 bases). The CDR3 extends over 15 amino acids. Germline V gene data show CDR1 as MDHEN and CDR2 as SYDVKM. The ends were cut back, 7 bases at V and 0 bases at J, with 14 bases in the middle. This chain's CDR3 is CASIGRDLSTDTQYF. In DNA, the CDR3 is TGTGCCAGCATCGGCCGGGACTTGAGCACAGATACGCAGTATTTT.

In its sample, this clonotype was seen many times. The rearrangement links TRBV7-2 to TRBJ1-2; possibly TRBD1 for D (6 bases). The CDR3 has 13 amino acids. Germline assignment: CDR1 SGHTA and CDR2 FQGNSA. V shed 5 bases and J shed 4 bases, with 11 bases lying between them. CDR3 nucleotides: TGTGCCAGCAGCCCGGACAGCATCTATGGCTACACCTTC. It encodes CASSPDSIYGYTF.

To note about this clonotype: One end of the junction does not line up with germline, which may come from a read error. This chain links TRBV7-8 with TRBJ2-1, with 9 positions matching TRBD2. The closer fit of TRBJ2-7 to the DNA end suggests the J call may be wrong. The germline V gene encodes CDR1 SGHVS and CDR2 FQNEAQ. The CDR3 runs to 18 residues. The CDR3 loop is CAGSLGAPGLAFYNEQYF. The CDR3 DNA follows: TGTGCCGGCAGCTTAGGGGCCCCTGGACTAGCGTTCTACAATGAGCAGTACTTC.